This T cell receptor (beta chain) was obtained from a study of blood T cell repertoires in COVID-19. Study-level background: Italy, Spain and the United States were the sources of the convalescent and acute COVID-19 samples. Sample material is recorded as cDNA or gDNA derived from T cells, B-cell-depleted T cells, or PBMCs.

This CDR3 comprises 16 residues. This table comes from immunoSEQ multiplex PCR, and its TCRdb copy is limited to in-frame clones, with some not included. Here the sample spans roughly 190,000 clones, about four fifths being singletons. The chain uses TRBV21-1 and TRBJ1-3; the D segment call TRBD1 is taken from the table without a DNA check. TRBV21-1 is an annotated pseudogene. The receptor comes from a human donor with acute or convalescent COVID-19. The donor label of this sample is uncertain. The sequenced sample was peripheral blood. CDR3 sequence reads: CASSKAVSVSGNTIYF. The CDR3 DNA is TGTGCCAGCAGCAAAGCGGTTTCAGTCTCTGGAAACACCATATATTTT.